The 25 T cell receptor beta chains listed next were all sequenced from one sample in a study of blood T cell repertoires in COVID-19. Libraries were prepared by immunoSEQ multiplex PCR; TCRdb keeps only in-frame clonotypes and omits some of them. Of roughly 310,000 clones detected, around 90% appear once; the ten largest clones hold roughly 2.8%. What was sequenced was peripheral blood. These receptors all stem from a woman in her twenties or thirties with COVID-19, enrolled during active disease.

V gene TRBV30 combines with J gene TRBJ2-2, with D possibly being TRBD1 (5 bases). Trimming stripped 3 bases from V and 5 bases from J, with 10 bases between. The CDR3 contains 13 residues. Germline loops: CDR1 GTSNPN, CDR2 SVGIG (reference sequence). The CDR3 DNA reads TGTGCCTGGAGCTCCAGGGTGACCGGGGAGCTGTTTTTT. It is translated as CAWSSRVTGELFF.

V usage is TRBV7-2 and J usage is TRBJ2-7, with 7 positions matching TRBD2. From germline, CDR1 is SGHTA and CDR2 FQGNSA. This CDR3 has 15 amino acids. J gave up 6 bases and V 3 bases, and 11 bases lay outside the gene matches. CDR3 nucleotides: TGTGCCAGCAGCTTTGAGATAGGGCGGGAGATCGAGCAGTACTTC. This encodes CASSFEIGREIEQYF.

The chain employs TRBV3-1 (or the pseudogene TRBV3-2) and TRBJ1-2, with D maybe TRBD1 (6 bases). CDR1 is LGHDT, CDR2 YNNKEL, per germline (reference sequence). The V end lost 6 bases, the J end lost 11 bases, and 19 bases lay between the germline ends. There are 13 residues in the CDR3. The CDR3 DNA reads TGTGCCAGCAGGACCCCCGGCGGTGGGACATACACCTTC. This codes for CASRTPGGGTYTF.

The CDR3 loop reads CASSEGGTSGSIETQYF. CDR3 DNA: TGTGCCAGCAGTGAGGGCGGGACTAGCGGGAGTATAGAGACCCAGTACTTC. The chain uses TRBV6-1 and TRBJ2-5, with 14 bases matching TRBD2. V was clipped by 3 bases and J by 4 bases; unmatched bases: 7. Germline CDR1 and CDR2: MNHNS and SASEGT. The CDR3 runs 17 residues.

This sequence joins TRBV5-1 and TRBJ1-3; D not resolved. The CDR3 runs 16 residues. V was clipped by 4 bases and J by 0 bases, with 14 bases between them. The V gene's germline CDR1 is SGHRS and CDR2 YFSETQ. The CDR3 DNA sequence: TGCGCCAGCAGCCTACCCGGGGAAAACTCTGGAAACACCATATATTTT. Translating it yields CASSLPGENSGNTIYF.

The chain couples TRBV10-3 to TRBJ1-1; D might be TRBD1 (6 bases). Trimming stripped 4 bases from V and 1 base from J, with 7 bases between. This CDR3 region has 13 residues. Per germline, CDR1 ENHRY and CDR2 SYGVKD. CDR3 region: CAISGQANTEAFF. Here the CDR3 DNA reads TGTGCCATCAGTGGACAGGCGAACACTGAAGCTTTCTTT.

CDR3 bases: TGTGCCAGCAGCCCGACAGGGGGTAGGTCTGGCTACACCTTC. It specifies CASSPTGGRSGYTF. The chain recombines TRBV7-9 with TRBJ1-2, with 9 bases matching TRBD1. Trimming cost V 5 bases and J 7 bases; bases outside gene matches: 8. The CDR3 is 14 residues long. Germline V gene data show CDR1 as SEHNR and CDR2 as FQNEAQ (reference sequence). The full variable domain, with the rest looked up from reference TRBV7-9 and TRBJ1-2, is DTGVSQNPRHKITKRGQNVTFRCDPISEHNRLYWYRQTLGQGPEFLTYFQNEAQLEKSRLLSDRFSAERPKGSFSTLEIQRTEQGDSAMYLCASSPTGGRSGYTFGSGTRLTVV.

The chain combines TRBV27 with TRBJ1-6; 8 nucleotides align to TRBD1. V was pared by 3 bases and J by 7 bases, with 2 bases of the junction left unmatched. The CDR3 length is 14 residues. Germline V gene data show CDR1 as MNHEY and CDR2 as SMNVEV (reference sequence). CDR3 sequence: CASSLDRENSPLHF. The CDR3, as DNA: TGTGCCAGCAGTTTGGACAGGGAGAATTCACCCCTCCACTTT.

This chain links TRBV6-7 with TRBJ2-5, with D possibly TRBD2 on 6 matching bases. TRBV6-7 is placed among ORFs of uncertain function. The CDR3 totals 16 residues. V gave up 6 bases and J gave up 4 bases, with 21 bases separating them. CDR3 in amino acids: CASSNLGTPIPETQYF. For the CDR3, the DNA is TGTGCCAGCAGCAACCTCGGGACTCCTATACCAGAGACCCAGTACTTC.

This chain connects TRBV29-1 to TRBJ1-2, with D unclear. CDR1 and CDR2 (germline): SQVTM, ANQGSEA. CDR3 size: 13 residues. Trimming cost V 5 bases and J 0 bases, with 10 bases left between them. The CDR3 loop is CSVLTAANYGYTF. The DNA of the CDR3 is TGCAGCGTTCTAACAGCCGCTAACTATGGCTACACCTTC.

The chain carries TRBV20-1 and TRBJ2-3; 10 nucleotides line up with TRBD2. With 3 bases clipped from V and 0 bases from J, the junction kept 6 bases outside the gene matches. In germline, CDR1 is DFQATT, CDR2 SNEGSKA (reference sequence). The CDR3 runs 16 residues. CDR3 DNA sequence: TGCAGTGCTAGTGGTCTAGCGGGAGAGAGCACAGATACGCAGTATTTT. This codes for CSASGLAGESTDTQYF.

CDR3 loop: CASSLLQGGTDTQYF. In DNA form, the CDR3 reads TGCGCCAGCAGCTTGTTACAGGGAGGCACAGATACGCAGTATTTT. This chain connects TRBV4-1 to TRBJ2-3; D possibly corresponds to TRBD1 (6 bases). Germline CDR1 reads MGHRA; CDR2 reads YSYEKL. Trimming stripped 5 bases from V and 1 base from J, with 13 bases between. This CDR3 has 15 residues.

This chain connects TRBV19 to TRBJ2-2; 9 bases agree with TRBD2. V gave up 4 bases and J gave up 5 bases; unmatched junction bases: 8. CDR3 length equals 16 residues. Germline V gene lookup returns CDR1 LNHDA and CDR2 SQIVND (reference sequence). As DNA, the CDR3 is TGTGCCAGTAGTAAAGAGCGGGGGGCAGGGACCGGGGAGCTGTTTTTT. Amino acid sequence: CASSKERGAGTGELFF.

The chain uses TRBV4-1 and TRBJ1-3; 9 bases agree with TRBD1. The V gene's germline CDR1 is MGHRA and CDR2 YSYEKL. The trim removed 2 bases at V and 2 bases at J, leaving 16 bases unmatched. The length of the CDR3 is 20 residues. The CDR3 loop is CASSQTGWGGTGSAGNTIYF. CDR3 in DNA: TGCGCCAGCAGCCAAACGGGGTGGGGGGGGACAGGGTCGGCTGGAAACACCATATATTTT.

This chain connects TRBV29-1 to TRBJ2-7; maybe TRBD2 (5 bases). CDR3 length: 16 residues. Per the germline V gene, CDR1 is SQVTM and CDR2 is ANQGSEA. Trimming removed 6 bases from V and 2 bases from J, with 23 bases in between. Here the CDR3 DNA reads TGCAGCGTCCTGCTCGACTATTCTAAGGGCACCTACGAGCAGTACTTC. Its protein product is CSVLLDYSKGTYEQYF.

On this clone itself: The germline gene is not matched at one end of the junction; a read error may be the cause. The rearrangement uses TRBV6-1 and TRBJ1-5; 9 nucleotides agree with TRBD1. The CDR3 length is 15 residues. CDR1 and CDR2 from the germline V gene are MNHNS and SASEGT. The CDR3 loop reads CASTEPGQGGQPQHF. In DNA form, the CDR3 reads TGTGCCAGCACTGAACCGGGACAGGGTGGGCAGCCCCAGCATTTT.

The chain links TRBV11-2 to TRBJ2-1; D perhaps matches TRBD1 (5 bases). This CDR3 comprises 13 residues. V was cut by 0 bases and J by 7 bases, with 7 bases left in between. Germline V gene lookup returns CDR1 SGHAT and CDR2 FQNNGV. This chain's CDR3 is CASSLDRDNEQFF. CDR3 coding DNA: TGTGCCAGCAGCTTAGACAGGGATAATGAGCAGTTCTTC.

The chain combines TRBV30 with TRBJ2-1, with D possibly TRBD2 on 5 matching bases. The CDR3 loop spans 14 amino acids. Germline assignment: CDR1 GTSNPN and CDR2 SVGIG (reference sequence). V lost 1 base to trimming and J lost 7 bases, with 14 bases between them. CDR3 protein: CAWSDIGIANEQFF. For the CDR3, the DNA is TGTGCCTGGAGTGACATAGGTATAGCGAATGAGCAGTTCTTC.

This clone occurred once. The rearrangement joins TRBV7-7 to TRBJ2-3; 8 bases are shared with TRBD2. Germline CDR1 SSHAT, CDR2 FNYEAQ (reference sequence). Trimming at V came to 1 base and at J to 1 base, leaving 1 base not matched to a gene. CDR3 length: 15 amino acids. CDR3 in amino acids: CASSLGRGGTDTQYF. The DNA of the CDR3 is TGTGCCAGCAGCTTAGGGCGGGGGGGCACAGATACGCAGTATTTT.

V and J are TRBV25-1 and TRBJ2-7; possible D gene TRBD1, 5 bases. The CDR3 extends over 16 amino acids. The V and J ends lost 3 bases and 1 base respectively, with 16 bases between them. Germline-derived CDR1 and CDR2 are MGHDK and SYGVNS. As DNA, the CDR3 is TGTGCCAGCAGTGATCAAATTCAGGGTCGATCCTACGAGCAGTACTTC. Protein: CASSDQIQGRSYEQYF.

CDR3 in amino acids: CASSSGGYGNQPQHF. The CDR3 nucleotides are TGTGCCAGCAGCTCCGGAGGGTACGGCAATCAGCCCCAGCATTTT. The chain is built from TRBV11-2 and TRBJ1-5; D unresolved. The CDR3 sequence is 15 residues long. CDR1 SGHAT and CDR2 FQNNGV come from the germline V gene. Trimming removed 4 bases from V and 2 bases from J, with 12 bases in between.

Worth noting for this clone: Other DNA sequences from this sample encode an identical CDR3 as well. The V call is TRBV18, the J call TRBJ1-1, with TRBD1 identical over 7 bases. Germline V gene data show CDR1 as KGHSH and CDR2 as LQKENI. J was trimmed by 1 base and V by 3 bases; bases with no gene match: 5. The length of the CDR3 is 15 residues. The CDR3 reads CASSPRQGENTEAFF. CDR3 DNA: TGTGCCAGCTCACCTCGACAGGGTGAGAACACTGAAGCTTTCTTT.

A remark on this clone: The junction and the germline gene differ at one end; a read error may be behind it. The genes are TRBV12-3 or TRBV12-4 and TRBJ2-3; maybe TRBD1 (5 bases). The CDR3 length is 10 residues. The CDR3 nucleotides are TGTGCCAGCAGACCTATGTTAGGGGAATTT. Amino acid sequence: CASRPMLGEF.

This chain uses TRBV27 with TRBJ1-2; the D gene is possibly TRBD1 (5 bases). The CDR3 contains 12 residues. Germline loops: CDR1 MNHEY, CDR2 SMNVEV (reference sequence). V dropped 6 bases and J dropped 4 bases, with 9 bases sitting between them. The chain's CDR3 is CASRSQGYGYTF. CDR3 DNA: TGTGCCAGCAGGTCCCAGGGCTATGGCTACACCTTC.

This chain uses TRBV18 with TRBJ2-1; D call uncertain. The CDR3 consists of 12 residues. With 0 bases removed from V and 7 bases from J, the gap between germline ends came to 4 bases. Germline CDR1 KGHSH, CDR2 LQKENI. The CDR3: CASSPPTNEQFF. Written as DNA, the CDR3 is TGTGCCAGCTCACCACCGACAAATGAGCAGTTCTTC.